Below, 32 T cell receptor beta chains from the same sample are listed, as sequenced in a study of T cells in pancreatic ductal adenocarcinoma. Selected pancreatic ductal adenocarcinoma patients had undergone surgery without neoadjuvant therapy. Clones were sequenced by immunoSEQ multiplex PCR, and TCRdb holds only the in-frame ones, with some missing. The data show about 97,000 clones, roughly 96% seen once. The sample taken for sequencing was PBMCs. These receptors were obtained from a human donor with pancreatic ductal adenocarcinoma.

This clone is a singleton in its sample. This chain uses TRBV7-2 with TRBJ2-1, with TRBD1 identical over 7 bases. V shed 8 bases and J 6 bases; nucleotides not matched to a gene: 16. The germline CDR1 and CDR2 sequences are SGHTA and FQGNSA. The CDR3 runs 16 residues. The CDR3, as DNA: TGTGCCAGCGCCATTGCCGGGACAGTGACATTCAATGAGCAGTTCTTC. It codes for CASAIAGTVTFNEQFF.

The V gene is TRBV10-3, the J gene TRBJ2-7; 9 bases match TRBD1. Trimming removed 6 bases from V and 0 bases from J; junction bases left unmatched: 3. Germline CDR1 and CDR2: ENHRY and SYGVKD. The CDR3 loop spans 14 amino acids. The CDR3 is CAIRGGQGSYEQYF. As DNA, the CDR3 is TGTGCCATCAGGGGGGGACAGGGCTCCTACGAGCAGTACTTC.

V usage is TRBV5-4 and J usage is TRBJ2-6, with D unresolved. CDR1 is SGHNT and CDR2 is YYREEE in the germline V gene (reference sequence). This CDR3 contains 14 residues. Trimming took 9 bases from V and 3 from J, leaving 13 bases between them. The CDR3 protein is CATQSAGGANVLTF. The CDR3 region has the DNA TGTGCCACCCAGAGCGCTGGTGGGGCCAACGTCCTGACTTTC.

V gene TRBV4-1 combines with J gene TRBJ2-7; 7 nucleotides match TRBD1. The trim removed 3 bases at V and 2 bases at J, leaving 7 bases unmatched. Germline V gene lookup returns CDR1 MGHRA and CDR2 YSYEKL. CDR3 length: 15 amino acids. CDR3 in amino acids: CASSHNRDRAYEQYF. CDR3 DNA sequence: TGCGCCAGCAGCCATAACCGGGACAGAGCCTACGAGCAGTACTTC.

V is TRBV2 and J is TRBJ2-7; perhaps TRBD2 as D (6 bases). The CDR3 loop spans 13 amino acids. Trimming removed 4 bases from V and 2 bases from J, with 9 bases in between. CDR1 and CDR2 from the germline V gene are SNHLY and FYNNEI. CDR3 in amino acids: CASSVRETYEQYF. DNA for the CDR3: TGTGCCAGCAGTGTGCGGGAAACCTACGAGCAGTACTTC.

The rearrangement joins TRBV2 to TRBJ2-5; the D is unclear. The CDR3 runs 11 residues. Germline-derived CDR1 and CDR2 are SNHLY and FYNNEI. V was pared by 11 bases and J by 5 bases, with 12 bases between. In DNA, the CDR3 is TGTGCCCTACGCTTGGTGGAGACCCAGTACTTC. As protein: CALRLVETQYF.

The CDR3 spells CASSSGGYSNQPQHF. The DNA of the CDR3 is TGTGCCAGCAGTTCCGGCGGGTATAGCAATCAGCCCCAGCATTTT. This chain uses TRBV7-8 with TRBJ1-5; D gene unclear. Trimming cost V 6 bases and J 0 bases, with 12 bases left between them. The germline V gene encodes CDR1 SGHVS and CDR2 FQNEAQ. The CDR3 runs to 15 residues.

This clone was detected once. The chain links TRBV18 to TRBJ2-2; maybe TRBD2 (5 bases). The CDR3 is made up of 13 amino acids. V was shortened by 1 base and J by 5 bases, with 5 bases between the two germline ends. Germline V gene sequence: CDR1 KGHSH, CDR2 LQKENI. Here the CDR3 DNA reads TGTGCCAGCTCACCACGGGAGACCGGGGAGCTGTTTTTT. Protein: CASSPRETGELFF.

The chain combines TRBV5-1 with TRBJ1-1; 7 nucleotides agree with TRBD1. V shed 5 bases, J shed 3 bases, and the junction held 10 bases outside the gene matches. The CDR3 has 15 residues. Per the germline V gene, CDR1 is SGHRS and CDR2 is YFSETQ. CDR3 protein: CASRGQSGSDTEAFF. DNA of the CDR3: TGCGCCAGCAGGGGACAGTCGGGGTCGGACACTGAAGCTTTCTTT.

This rearrangement joins TRBV18 to TRBJ2-7; 7 bases line up with TRBD1. After removal of 0 bases from V and 5 bases from J, the junction contained 7 bases not matched to a gene. The germline gives CDR1 KGHSH, CDR2 LQKENI. This CDR3 has 15 amino acids. The CDR3 region has the DNA TGTGCCAGCTCACCACCTACAGGGGCTTACCACGAGCAGTACTTC. Translated: CASSPPTGAYHEQYF.

The chain recombines TRBV6-5 with TRBJ2-3; tentatively, D is TRBD1 (7 bases). V was cut by 8 bases and J by 0 bases, with 15 bases left in between. CDR1 MNHEY and CDR2 SVGAGI come from the germline V gene. CDR3 size: 15 residues. Here the CDR3 reads CASQVAGQSTDTQYF. CDR3 in DNA: TGTGCCAGCCAGGTCGCGGGACAGAGCACAGATACGCAGTATTTT.

J is TRBJ2-3 and V is TRBV18; TRBD2 agrees at 14 bases. CDR3 length: 16 residues. CDR1 and CDR2 from the germline V gene are KGHSH and LQKENI. V trimming: 3 bases; J trimming: 4 bases; junction bases outside the gene matches: 3. In DNA form, the CDR3 reads TGTGCCAGCTCACCTCCGGGACTAGCGGGAGCAGATACGCAGTATTTT. The encoded protein is CASSPPGLAGADTQYF.

The chain recombines TRBV18 with TRBJ1-5, with TRBD1 matching 8 bases. V trimming: 2 bases; J trimming: 2 bases; junction bases outside the gene matches: 5. This CDR3 has 16 residues. The germline gives CDR1 KGHSH, CDR2 LQKENI. The CDR3: CASSPWTGNGNQPQHF. For the CDR3, the DNA is TGTGCCAGCTCACCATGGACAGGGAATGGCAATCAGCCCCAGCATTTT.

The V call is TRBV30, the J call TRBJ2-7; D is ambiguous. The CDR3 length is 13 residues. V was trimmed by 2 bases and J by 3 bases, leaving 11 bases between them. In germline, CDR1 is GTSNPN, CDR2 SVGIG (reference sequence). The CDR3 protein is CAWSTQVGYEQYF. CDR3 nucleotide sequence: TGTGCCTGGAGTACCCAAGTCGGCTACGAGCAGTACTTC. Looking up the rest from reference TRBV30 and TRBJ2-7 gives the full variable domain: SQTIHQWPATLVQPVGSPLSLECTVEGTSNPNLYWYRQAAGRGLQLLFYSVGIGQISSEVPQNLSASRPQDRQFILSSKKLLLSDSGFYLCAWSTQVGYEQYFGPGTRLTVT.

This chain uses TRBV19 with TRBJ2-1, with 15 bases aligning to TRBD2. The CDR3 is made up of 16 amino acids. Trimming cost V 4 bases and J 7 bases; bases outside gene matches: 5. Germline V gene data show CDR1 as LNHDA and CDR2 as SQIVND (reference sequence). The CDR3, as DNA: TGTGCCAGTAGTACGGGACTAGCGGGAGGTGGTAATGAGCAGTTCTTC. Encoded protein: CASSTGLAGGGNEQFF. Looking up the rest from reference TRBV19 and TRBJ2-1 gives the full variable domain: DGGITQSPKYLFRKEGQNVTLSCEQNLNHDAMYWYRQDPGQGLRLIYYSQIVNDFQKGDIAEGYSVSREKKESFPLTVTSAQKNPTAFYLCASSTGLAGGGNEQFFGPGTRLTVL.

V gene TRBV2 combines with J gene TRBJ2-1; the D gene is possibly TRBD1 (6 bases). The V end was cut by 7 bases, the J end by 0 bases, with 19 bases between. Germline loops: CDR1 SNHLY, CDR2 FYNNEI. CDR3 size: 17 residues. This CDR3 is CASIFTPRGSSYNEQFF. The DNA of the CDR3 is TGTGCCAGCATTTTTACCCCTAGGGGGAGCTCCTACAATGAGCAGTTCTTC. The full variable domain, rest sourced from reference TRBV2 and TRBJ2-1, is EPEVTQTPSHQVTQMGQEVILRCVPISNHLYFYWYRQILGQKVEFLVSFYNNEISEKSEIFDDQFSVERPDGSNFTLKIRSTKLEDSAMYFCASIFTPRGSSYNEQFFGPGTRLTVL.

The chain recombines TRBV28 with TRBJ2-7; 8 bases are a match to TRBD1. Germline CDR1 MDHEN, CDR2 SYDVKM. V lost 6 bases, J lost 6 bases, and 7 bases stayed unmatched. The CDR3 totals 13 residues. This CDR3 reads CASSRGQGIEQYF. For the CDR3, the DNA is TGTGCCAGCAGCCGCGGACAGGGCATCGAGCAGTACTTC.

This clone was found once. The J gene is TRBJ2-3, the V gene TRBV7-9; 9 bases agree with TRBD2. The CDR3 runs 14 residues. The ends lost 6 bases at V and 4 bases at J; junction bases unmatched: 5. Germline-derived CDR1 and CDR2 are SEHNR and FQNEAQ (reference sequence). The CDR3 DNA is TGTGCCAGCAGACTGCGGGAGGGCCCAGATACGCAGTATTTT. Translating gives CASRLREGPDTQYF.

The chain links TRBV19 to TRBJ2-5; the D gene is possibly TRBD1 (6 bases). Germline V gene data show CDR1 as LNHDA and CDR2 as SQIVND (reference sequence). V was cut by 3 bases and J by 2 bases, with 10 bases left in between. The CDR3 runs to 14 residues. The CDR3 bases are TGTGCCAGTAGTATTAAGGACAGTCAAGAGACCCAGTACTTC. Translated: CASSIKDSQETQYF.

The V call is TRBV6-1, the J call TRBJ1-5; TRBD1 matches at 9 bases. The CDR3 runs 14 residues. The V gene's germline CDR1 is MNHNS and CDR2 SASEGT. J gave up 5 bases and V 6 bases, and 5 bases lay outside the gene matches. CDR3 region: CASRWGQGDQPQHF. The DNA for the CDR3 is TGTGCCAGCAGATGGGGACAGGGAGATCAGCCCCAGCATTTT.

This clone was detected once. This chain joins TRBV4-1 and TRBJ2-7; 8 bases are a match to TRBD2. Germline V gene lookup returns CDR1 MGHRA and CDR2 YSYEKL. The CDR3 extends over 14 amino acids. V dropped 6 bases and J dropped 0; count of bases not matched to a gene: 4. The CDR3 here is CASSQRENSYEQYF. Written as DNA, the CDR3 is TGCGCCAGCAGTCAGCGGGAGAACTCCTACGAGCAGTACTTC.

The chain carries TRBV28 and TRBJ1-5, with no clear D. CDR1 and CDR2 from the germline V gene are MDHEN and SYDVKM. This CDR3 is 15 amino acids long. V lost 2 bases and J 0 bases, leaving 8 bases between the germline ends. The CDR3 sequence is CASSLPGFSNQPQHF. In DNA, the CDR3 is TGTGCCAGCAGTTTACCCGGGTTTAGCAATCAGCCCCAGCATTTT.

The chain joins TRBV5-8 to TRBJ2-7; TRBD2 is a possible D gene (5 bases). The CDR3 is made up of 15 amino acids. Germline CDR1 SGHTS, CDR2 YDEGEE. The germline V and J ends were trimmed by 4 bases and 3 bases, with 17 bases remaining between them. The CDR3 bases are TGTGCCAGCAGCCGGACTTTTTCCGTGGGCTACGAGCAGTACTTC. It codes for CASSRTFSVGYEQYF. Together with reference TRBV5-8 and TRBJ2-7, the CDR3 gives the full variable domain: EAGVTQSPTHLIKTRGQQATLRCSPISGHTSVYWYQQALGLGLQFLLWYDEGEERNRGNFPPRFSGRQFPNYSSELNVNALELEDSALYLCASSRTFSVGYEQYFGPGTRLTVT.

The gene calls are TRBV28 and TRBJ2-3; TRBD2 might be the D (6 bases). CDR1 and CDR2 from the germline V gene are MDHEN and SYDVKM. V was cut by 5 bases and J by 2 bases, with 14 bases left in between. The CDR3 is made up of 15 amino acids. The CDR3 DNA sequence: TGTGCCAGCAGTCATACCGGGACTCACACAGATACGCAGTATTTT. It codes for CASSHTGTHTDTQYF. Full variable domain (remainder filled in from reference TRBV28 and TRBJ2-3): DVKVTQSSRYLVKRTGEKVFLECVQDMDHENMFWYRQDPGLGLRLIYFSYDVKMKEKGDIPEGYSVSREKKERFSLILESASTNQTSMYLCASSHTGTHTDTQYFGPGTRLTVL.

V is TRBV4-1 and J is TRBJ2-7; TRBD1 is a possible D gene (6 bases). V was cut by 1 base and J by 7 bases, with 11 bases left in between. The CDR3 contains 13 residues. Germline CDR1 is MGHRA and CDR2 is YSYEKL. The CDR3 DNA sequence: TGCGCCAGCAGCCAAGCTGACAGGAGGGAGCAGTACTTC. Translation: CASSQADRREQYF.

The rearrangement links TRBV5-1 to TRBJ2-5, with D perhaps TRBD2 (6 bases). The germline V gene encodes CDR1 SGHRS and CDR2 YFSETQ. The CDR3 is 14 amino acids. The germline V and J ends were trimmed by 7 bases and 5 bases, with 18 bases remaining between them. The CDR3 region is CASSRDGGVETQYF. As DNA, the CDR3 is TGCGCCAGCTCGAGGGACGGCGGGGTTGAGACCCAGTACTTC.

The chain recombines TRBV7-8 with TRBJ2-4; 7 positions agree with TRBD2. The CDR3 is 16 residues long. Germline-derived CDR1 and CDR2 are SGHVS and FQNEAQ. Unmatched junction bases numbered 7, after V lost 2 bases and J lost 3 bases. The CDR3 DNA sequence: TGTGCCAGCAGCTTACTGGCCCGCGGGGGCAAAAACATTCAGTACTTC. Encoded protein: CASSLLARGGKNIQYF.

On this clone itself: An end of the junction differs from the germline gene, which may be a read error. This chain uses TRBV6-5 with TRBJ2-3, with 7 bases matching TRBD2. CDR1 is MNHEY and CDR2 is SVGAGI in the germline V gene. The CDR3 loop spans 15 amino acids. The CDR3, as DNA: TGTGCCAGCAGTAACTCCGGGACTACCCCCGATACGCAGTATTTT. It specifies CASSNSGTTPDTQYF.

This sequence joins TRBV7-9 and TRBJ2-1, with 13 bases lining up with TRBD2. V trimming: 5 bases; J trimming: 6 bases; junction bases outside the gene matches: 4. The CDR3 contains 15 residues. Germline V CDR1 and CDR2: SEHNR, FQNEAQ (reference sequence). CDR3 sequence (DNA): TGTGCCAGCAGCATGACTAGCGGGAGGACCAATGAGCAGTTCTTC. It translates to CASSMTSGRTNEQFF.

The DNA of the CDR3 is TGTGCCAGCAGTTGGCGACCGCAGGGGTTGAATGAGCAGTTCTTC. Protein: CASSWRPQGLNEQFF. The chain employs TRBV6-5 and TRBJ2-1, with D tentatively TRBD1 (6 bases). Germline V gives CDR1 MNHEY, CDR2 SVGAGI. This CDR3 has 15 residues. Trimming pared 4 bases from V and 7 bases from J, leaving 17 bases between.

The chain carries TRBV5-5 and TRBJ2-7; 13 bases fit TRBD2. Germline CDR1 is SGHKS and CDR2 is YYEKEE (reference sequence). CDR3 length: 15 residues. V shed 4 bases and J 2 bases; nucleotides not matched to a gene: 3. The CDR3 region has the DNA TGTGCCAGCAGCCCGGGACTAGCGGGGCCCTACGAGCAGTACTTC. Its translation is CASSPGLAGPYEQYF.

The rearrangement links TRBV4-1 to TRBJ2-3; D remains ambiguous. Trimming took off 0 bases at V and 8 bases at J, with 18 bases between the two ends. Looked up from germline, CDR1 is MGHRA and CDR2 is YSYEKL. CDR3 length: 16 amino acids. Here the CDR3 DNA reads TGCGCCAGCAGCCAAGATCCGGGTATCCTCACTGGTACGCAGTATTTT. It translates to CASSQDPGILTGTQYF.